Following are 16 T cell receptor beta chains from one sample sequenced in a study of shared clonotypes between healthy human individuals. The assay was immunoSEQ multiplex PCR, and TCRdb's table has in-frame clones only and misses some. The table lists approximately 2.3 million clones, 93% of them singletons. The sequencing sample was made of naive CD4+ T cells from PBMCs. Documented subset: CD45RA+ positively selected. Source of these receptors: a man younger than 35 in good health. Some clones in this sample may be carry-over from other donors' samples.

The V call is TRBV28, the J call TRBJ1-5; no clear D. Germline CDR1 is MDHEN and CDR2 is SYDVKM. CDR3 length: 15 residues. V shed 8 bases and J shed 3 bases, with 17 bases lying between them. Written as DNA, the CDR3 is TGTGCCAGCGGAACGACGGGTGCAGACAATCAGCCCCAGCATTTT. Protein sequence: CASGTTGADNQPQHF. The full variable domain, rest sourced from reference TRBV28 and TRBJ1-5, is DVKVTQSSRYLVKRTGEKVFLECVQDMDHENMFWYRQDPGLGLRLIYFSYDVKMKEKGDIPEGYSVSREKKERFSLILESASTNQTSMYLCASGTTGADNQPQHFGDGTRLSIL.

The CDR3 spells CASRPFTGSERGNQPQHF. CDR3 DNA: TGTGCCAGCAGGCCCTTCACAGGGAGTGAGCGGGGTAATCAGCCCCAGCATTTT. The chain is built from TRBV28 and TRBJ1-5; D may be TRBD1 (6 bases). This CDR3 comprises 18 residues. Per the germline V gene, CDR1 is MDHEN and CDR2 is SYDVKM. V was pared by 6 bases and J by 4 bases, with 25 bases between.

The rearrangement links TRBV28 to TRBJ2-7; D is ambiguous. Germline V gives CDR1 MDHEN, CDR2 SYDVKM. Trimming took 3 bases from V and 6 from J, leaving 12 bases between them. The length of the CDR3 is 13 residues. The DNA for the CDR3 is TGTGCCAGCAGTTTCGAGGATCCGGCCGAGCAGTACTTC. It yields the protein CASSFEDPAEQYF. The variable domain in full, with the rest retrieved from reference TRBV28 and TRBJ2-7, is DVKVTQSSRYLVKRTGEKVFLECVQDMDHENMFWYRQDPGLGLRLIYFSYDVKMKEKGDIPEGYSVSREKKERFSLILESASTNQTSMYLCASSFEDPAEQYFGPGTRLTVT.

CDR3 loop: CASSHKSGRGIYEQYF. The CDR3 DNA sequence: TGTGCCAGCAGTCACAAATCGGGAAGGGGAATCTACGAGCAGTACTTC. This chain joins TRBV27 and TRBJ2-7; D is tentatively TRBD1 or TRBD2 (5 bases each). The CDR3 runs to 16 residues. V was cut by 5 bases and J by 3 bases, with 20 bases left in between. Germline lookup yields CDR1 MNHEY and CDR2 SMNVEV (reference sequence).

The chain joins TRBV7-3 to TRBJ2-1; D is possibly TRBD2 (6 bases). Trimming left V 0 bases short and J 4 bases short, with 10 bases between. The CDR3 contains 15 residues. Germline V gene lookup returns CDR1 SGHTA and CDR2 FQGTGA. In DNA form, the CDR3 reads TGTGCCAGCAGCTTAACGCGGGACGAGTACAATGAGCAGTTCTTC. Its protein product is CASSLTRDEYNEQFF.

About this clone itself: This sample includes further DNA sequences coding for the same CDR3. The V gene is TRBV5-1, the J gene TRBJ2-3; no firm D call. Between the trimmed V and J ends, which lost 2 bases and 0 bases, there was a span of 7 bases. CDR1 and CDR2 from the germline V gene are SGHRS and YFSETQ. There are 14 residues in the CDR3. The CDR3 DNA reads TGCGCCAGCAGCTTTGAAGGGAGCACAGATACGCAGTATTTT. The encoded protein is CASSFEGSTDTQYF.

The rearrangement joins TRBV7-9 to TRBJ2-3; the D is unclear. The CDR3 loop spans 12 amino acids. CDR1 is SEHNR and CDR2 is FQNEAQ in the germline V gene (reference sequence). The V end was cut by 5 bases, the J end by 11 bases, with 14 bases between. CDR3 in DNA: TGTGCCAGCAGCCCCCCGACTGGAGAGCAGTATTTT. Protein sequence: CASSPPTGEQYF.

J is TRBJ1-1 and V is TRBV28; D gene uncertain. The germline V gene has CDR1 MDHEN and CDR2 SYDVKM. V was clipped by 3 bases and J by 8 bases, with 13 bases between them. There are 13 residues in the CDR3. In DNA, the CDR3 is TGTGCCAGCAGTTTGAGGTCCCTCTACGAAGCTTTCTTT. It specifies CASSLRSLYEAFF.

This rearrangement joins TRBV7-2 to TRBJ1-4; TRBD1 is a possible D gene (5 bases). Trimming pared 6 bases from V and 8 bases from J, leaving 7 bases between. This CDR3 comprises 11 residues. The germline gives CDR1 SGHTA, CDR2 FQGNSA. CDR3 sequence reads: CASRQEEKLFF. CDR3 nucleotide sequence: TGTGCCAGCAGACAGGAGGAAAAACTGTTTTTT. The full variable domain, with the rest looked up from reference TRBV7-2 and TRBJ1-4, is GAGVSQSPSNKVTEKGKDVELRCDPISGHTALYWYRQSLGQGLEFLIYFQGNSAPDKSGLPSDRFSAERTGGSVSTLTIQRTQQEDSAVYLCASRQEEKLFFGSGTQLSVL.

This chain links TRBV5-1 with TRBJ1-6, with D maybe TRBD1 (6 bases). The CDR3 is 14 amino acids. CDR1 SGHRS and CDR2 YFSETQ come from the germline V gene. With 4 bases removed from V and 5 bases from J, the gap between germline ends came to 10 bases. CDR3 DNA sequence: TGCGCCAGCAGCCGGGACACAAATAATTCACCCCTCCACTTT. Its protein product is CASSRDTNNSPLHF.

In nucleotides, the CDR3 is TGCGCCAGCAGCTCAGGTGGTAGCGGGTACGAGCAGTACTTC. Residues: CASSSGGSGYEQYF. This chain links TRBV5-1 with TRBJ2-7; 7 bases are a match to TRBD2. Germline loops: CDR1 SGHRS, CDR2 YFSETQ. Trimming cost V 3 bases and J 4 bases; bases outside gene matches: 7. The CDR3 length is 14 residues.

V is TRBV2 and J is TRBJ2-3; TRBD2 agrees at 11 bases. The CDR3 loop spans 17 amino acids. Germline loops: CDR1 SNHLY, CDR2 FYNNEI. V was clipped by 4 bases and J by 0 bases; unmatched bases: 6. The CDR3 DNA sequence: TGTGCCAGCAGTGCCCGAATAGCGGGAGGGAGCACAGATACGCAGTATTTT. Protein product: CASSARIAGGSTDTQYF.

The chain joins TRBV25-1 to TRBJ1-1; TRBD1 matches 8 bases. The length of the CDR3 is 15 residues. V was pared by 1 base and J by 2 bases, with 3 bases of the junction left unmatched. In germline, CDR1 is MGHDK, CDR2 SYGVNS. The CDR3 DNA is TGTGCCAGCAGTGAATGGACAGGGCCCAACACTGAAGCTTTCTTT. Translating it yields CASSEWTGPNTEAFF. The full variable domain, completed using reference TRBV25-1 and TRBJ1-1, is EADIYQTPRYLVIGTGKKITLECSQTMGHDKMYWYQQDPGMELHLIHYSYGVNSTEKGDLSSESTVSRIRTEHFPLTLESARPSHTSQYLCASSEWTGPNTEAFFGQGTRLTVV.

The rearrangement joins TRBV7-2 to TRBJ2-1, with 10 bases matching TRBD2. Germline CDR1 is SGHTA and CDR2 is FQGNSA. The CDR3 consists of 14 residues. V shed 2 bases and J 7 bases; nucleotides not matched to a gene: 2. CDR3 loop: CASSLLGLANEQFF. CDR3 DNA: TGTGCCAGCAGCTTACTGGGACTAGCGAATGAGCAGTTCTTC.

The chain is built from TRBV9 and TRBJ1-1, with TRBD1 matching over 12 bases. This CDR3 has 16 residues. The germline V gene has CDR1 SGDLS and CDR2 YYNGEE. Trimming at V came to 3 bases and at J to 7 bases, leaving 10 bases not matched to a gene. The CDR3 loop reads CASSARDRGPISEAFF. CDR3 DNA sequence: TGTGCCAGCAGCGCTCGGGACAGGGGGCCCATTAGTGAAGCTTTCTTT.

This rearrangement joins TRBV7-6 to TRBJ2-1, with TRBD2 identical over 9 bases. V shed 2 bases, J shed 9 bases, and the junction held 14 bases outside the gene matches. Germline loops: CDR1 SGHVS, CDR2 FNYEAQ. This CDR3 region has 17 residues. For the CDR3, the DNA is TGTGCCAGCAGCTTAAGGCTTCCCAGCGGGAGGTTCGCTGAGCAGTTCTTC. Its protein product is CASSLRLPSGRFAEQFF. The variable domain in full, with the rest retrieved from reference TRBV7-6 and TRBJ2-1, is GAGVSQSPRYKVTKRGQDVALRCDPISGHVSLYWYRQALGQGPEFLTYFNYEAQQDKSGLPNDRFSAERPEGSISTLTIQRTEQRDSAMYRCASSLRLPSGRFAEQFFGPGTRLTVL.